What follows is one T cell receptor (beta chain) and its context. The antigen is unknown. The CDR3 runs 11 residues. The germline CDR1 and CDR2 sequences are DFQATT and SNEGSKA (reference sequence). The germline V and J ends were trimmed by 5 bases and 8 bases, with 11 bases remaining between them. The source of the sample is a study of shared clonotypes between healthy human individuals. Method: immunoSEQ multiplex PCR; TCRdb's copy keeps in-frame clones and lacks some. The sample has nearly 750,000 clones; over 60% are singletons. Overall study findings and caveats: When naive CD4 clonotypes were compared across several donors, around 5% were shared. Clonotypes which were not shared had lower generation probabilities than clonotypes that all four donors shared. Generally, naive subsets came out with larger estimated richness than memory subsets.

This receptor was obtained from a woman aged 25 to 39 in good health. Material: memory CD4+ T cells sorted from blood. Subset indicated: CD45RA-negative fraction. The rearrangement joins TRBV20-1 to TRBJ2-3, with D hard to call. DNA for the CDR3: TGCAGTGCTCCGCTCACTGGTACGCAGTATTTT. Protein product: CSAPLTGTQYF.